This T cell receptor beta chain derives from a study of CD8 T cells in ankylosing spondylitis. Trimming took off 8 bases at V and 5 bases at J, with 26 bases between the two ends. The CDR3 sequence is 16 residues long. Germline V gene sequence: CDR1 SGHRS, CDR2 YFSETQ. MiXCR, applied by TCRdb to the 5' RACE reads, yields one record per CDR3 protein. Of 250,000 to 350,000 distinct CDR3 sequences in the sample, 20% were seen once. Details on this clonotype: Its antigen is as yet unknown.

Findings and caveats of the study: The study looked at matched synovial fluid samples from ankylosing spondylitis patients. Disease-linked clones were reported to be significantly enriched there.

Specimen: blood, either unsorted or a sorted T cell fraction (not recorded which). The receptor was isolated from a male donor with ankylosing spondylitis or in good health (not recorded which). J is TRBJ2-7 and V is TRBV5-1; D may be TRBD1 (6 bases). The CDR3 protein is CARGMHPGQESDEQYV. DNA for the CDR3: TGCGCCAGGGGAATGCACCCGGGACAAGAATCGGACGAGCAGTACGTC.